A single T cell receptor beta chain is shown here with its context. CDR1 and CDR2 (germline): MDHEN, SYDVKM. This CDR3 is 13 amino acids long. Trimming took off 7 bases at V and 3 bases at J, with 13 bases between the two ends. The record originates from a study of cytomegalovirus exposure and HLA in healthy donors. Profiled with immunoSEQ multiplex PCR; TCRdb holds only in-frame clones, not every one. The sample holds roughly 150,000 clones, around 88% seen once. Input material: PBMCs. V and J are TRBV28 and TRBJ2-7; TRBD1 might be the D (6 bases). The sequence was collected from a woman between 18 and 29 years old in good health and CMV-seronegative. The CDR3 protein is CASTRDTYYEQYF. CDR3 in DNA: TGTGCCAGCACTAGGGACACTTACTACGAGCAGTACTTC.